This T cell receptor (beta chain) was sequenced in a study of shared clonotypes between healthy human individuals. Turning to the study itself: Plates per donor: three CD4 naive, three CD4 memory, two CD8 naive, one CD8 memory. Broader study findings: Across a handful of donors, naive CD4 shared roughly 5%, naive CD8 under 4%, memory CD4 2% to 2.5%, memory CD8 0.35% to 0.5%. Read depth was anticipated to influence clonotype sharing among donors.

Germline loops: CDR1 SGDLS, CDR2 YYNGEE. Trimming left V 2 bases short and J 0 bases short, with 11 bases between. The CDR3 has 16 amino acids. Sequenced by immunoSEQ multiplex PCR; TCRdb stores in-frame clones only, minus some. The sample consists of about 590,000 clones, nearly 97% of them appearing once. The naive CD8 fraction comprised CD45RO-negative cells positively selected for CCR7 and excluded terminally differentiated effector memory CD45RA+ cells. Concerning this clone itself: Its antigen is still unknown.

The sequence was obtained from a woman aged 25 to 39 in good health. The rearrangement joins TRBV9 to TRBJ1-4; no reliable D call. Source material: naive CD8+ T cells sorted from blood. In DNA form, the CDR3 reads TGTGCCAGCAGCGTTTCTCCCTTTGCAACTAATGAAAAACTGTTTTTT. This codes for CASSVSPFATNEKLFF.